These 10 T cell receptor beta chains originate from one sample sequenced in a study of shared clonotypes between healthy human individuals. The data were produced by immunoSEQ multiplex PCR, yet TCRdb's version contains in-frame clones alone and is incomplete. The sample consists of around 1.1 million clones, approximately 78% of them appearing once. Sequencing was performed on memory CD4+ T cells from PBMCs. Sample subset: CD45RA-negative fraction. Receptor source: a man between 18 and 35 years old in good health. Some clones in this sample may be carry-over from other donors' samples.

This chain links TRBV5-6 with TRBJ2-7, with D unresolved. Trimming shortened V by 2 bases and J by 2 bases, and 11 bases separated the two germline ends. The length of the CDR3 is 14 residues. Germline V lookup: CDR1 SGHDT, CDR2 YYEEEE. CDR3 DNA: TGTGCCAGCAGCTTAAGTCAGAGAGCCTACGAGCAGTACTTC. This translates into CASSLSQRAYEQYF.

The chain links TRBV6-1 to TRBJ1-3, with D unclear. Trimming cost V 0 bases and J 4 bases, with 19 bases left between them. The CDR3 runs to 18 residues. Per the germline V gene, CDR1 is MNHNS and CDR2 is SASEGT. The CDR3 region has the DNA TGTGCCAGCAGTGAAGCCGAACTAGCTACTGTCTCAGGAAACACCATATATTTT. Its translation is CASSEAELATVSGNTIYF.

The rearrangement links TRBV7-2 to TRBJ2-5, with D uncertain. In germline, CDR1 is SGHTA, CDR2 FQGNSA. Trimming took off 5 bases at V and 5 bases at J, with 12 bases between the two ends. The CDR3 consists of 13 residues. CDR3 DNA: TGTGCCAGCAGCCCCTTCGACACGGAGACCCAGTACTTC. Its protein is CASSPFDTETQYF.

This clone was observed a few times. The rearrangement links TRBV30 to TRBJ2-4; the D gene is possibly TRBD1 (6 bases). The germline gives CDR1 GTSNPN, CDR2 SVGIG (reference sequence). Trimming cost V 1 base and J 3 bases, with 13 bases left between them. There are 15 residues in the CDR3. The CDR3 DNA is TGTGCCTGGAGTGGGCTCGACAGGAACAAAAACATTCAGTACTTC. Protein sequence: CAWSGLDRNKNIQYF. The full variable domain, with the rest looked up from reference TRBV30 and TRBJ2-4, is SQTIHQWPATLVQPVGSPLSLECTVEGTSNPNLYWYRQAAGRGLQLLFYSVGIGQISSEVPQNLSASRPQDRQFILSSKKLLLSDSGFYLCAWSGLDRNKNIQYFGAGTRLSVL.

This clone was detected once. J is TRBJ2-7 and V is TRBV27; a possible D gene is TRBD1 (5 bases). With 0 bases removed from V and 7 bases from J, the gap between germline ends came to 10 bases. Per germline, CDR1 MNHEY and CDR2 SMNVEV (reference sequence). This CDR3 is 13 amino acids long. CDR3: CASSLSIRTEQYF. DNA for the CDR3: TGTGCCAGCAGTTTATCGATCAGGACAGAGCAGTACTTC.

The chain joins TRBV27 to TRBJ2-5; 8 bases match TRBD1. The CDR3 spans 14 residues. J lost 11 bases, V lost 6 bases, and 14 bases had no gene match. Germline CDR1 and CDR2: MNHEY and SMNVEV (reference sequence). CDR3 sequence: CASRDGQGAGEQYF. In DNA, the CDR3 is TGTGCCAGCAGAGACGGGCAGGGGGCAGGAGAGCAGTACTTC.

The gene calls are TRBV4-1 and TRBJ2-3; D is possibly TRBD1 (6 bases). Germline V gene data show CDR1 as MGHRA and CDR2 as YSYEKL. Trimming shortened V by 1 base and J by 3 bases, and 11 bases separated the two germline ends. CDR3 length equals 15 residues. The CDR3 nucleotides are TGCGCCAGCAGCCAAGTCGGGACAACTACAGATACGCAGTATTTT. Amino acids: CASSQVGTTTDTQYF.

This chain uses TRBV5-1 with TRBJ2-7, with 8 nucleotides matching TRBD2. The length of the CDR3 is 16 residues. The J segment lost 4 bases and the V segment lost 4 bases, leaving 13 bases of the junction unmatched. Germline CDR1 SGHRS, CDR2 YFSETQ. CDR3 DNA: TGCGCCAGCAGCCCGCGTAGGAGCGGGAGTCAGTACGAGCAGTACTTC. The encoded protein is CASSPRRSGSQYEQYF.

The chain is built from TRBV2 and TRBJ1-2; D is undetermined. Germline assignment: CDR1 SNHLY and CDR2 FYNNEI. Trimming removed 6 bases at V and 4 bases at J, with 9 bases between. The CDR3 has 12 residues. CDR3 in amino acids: CASRSGSYGYTF. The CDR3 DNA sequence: TGTGCCAGCAGATCCGGGAGCTATGGCTACACCTTC.

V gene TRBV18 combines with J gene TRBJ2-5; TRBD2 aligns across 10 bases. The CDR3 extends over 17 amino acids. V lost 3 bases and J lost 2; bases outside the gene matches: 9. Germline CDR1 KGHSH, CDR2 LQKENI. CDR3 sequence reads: CASSPPGLAGGQETQYF. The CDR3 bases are TGTGCCAGCTCACCCCCCGGGTTAGCGGGAGGACAAGAGACCCAGTACTTC.